The source of this T cell receptor beta chain is a study of CD8 T cells in ankylosing spondylitis (dated by TCRdb to about 2017). About the full investigation: The study profiled T cell receptor beta repertoires in healthy donors and ankylosing spondylitis patients to find disease-linked TCR variants. The full study cohort comprised 25 ankylosing spondylitis patients and around 100 healthy donors. Peripheral blood was sampled, and synovial fluid was also collected from ankylosing spondylitis patients.

The data were produced on an Illumina HiSeq 2500. Quantitative 5'-RACE with molecular barcodes was used to prepare TCR beta libraries. Concerning the study's data processing: Disease-linked TCR variants were identified with a new computational method built on a probabilistic model of VDJ rearrangement. TCRdb ran its own pipeline on the public reads, namely fastp trimming at Q25 and MiXCR clone calling, and kept in-frame beta chains. Identical CDR3 proteins give one entry, which carries the most common genes and DNA. In this record, the V and J calls reflect TCRdb's handling and not the investigators' own analysis. The sample yields about 25,000 distinct CDR3 sequences; 2% to 3% were counted once. The leading ten clones occupy around 7.7% of the sample. What the authors observed across the whole study: A TCR beta motif made up of several highly homologous amino acid variants appeared to be characteristic of blood from ankylosing spondylitis patients. A CD8+ phenotype was shown by the disease-linked clones, which were found at relatively low frequencies in peripheral blood. According to the report, matched synovial fluid samples from ankylosing spondylitis patients were significantly enriched for the disease-linked clones. Some motif variants were previously reported in synovial fluid and blood of reactive arthritis patients, suggesting common disease-initiation mechanisms.

About this clonotype itself: The antigen it binds to is not known. A single base separates this from a much larger clone, so it may be a read error. Lacking the conserved final phenylalanine or tryptophan, this CDR3 likely reflects a read error.

Sequences SGDLS (CDR1) and YYNGEE (CDR2) are obtained from the germline V gene. V loses 2 bases, J loses 6 bases, and the germline ends lie 9 bases apart. The CDR3 adds up to 14 amino acids, both ends counted. Only the CDR3 part of the read is kept: 42 bases, read in frame from the first base. This receptor was taken from a female donor with ankylosing spondylitis or in good health (not recorded which). The sequenced material came from blood, either unsorted or a sorted T cell fraction (not recorded which). The chain is made from TRBV9 and TRBJ1-6; the D gene assignment is ambiguous. DNA sequence: TGTGCCAGCAGCGTCGCTGTGACTAATTCACCCCTCCACTCT. Translated, it gives CASSVAVTNSPLHS.